These 20 T cell receptor beta chains came from one sample sequenced in a study of GPR56 and killer-like receptors on CD4 memory cells. TCRdb processed the reads again and assigns one entry to each CDR3 protein, with no DNA. There are about 2,400 distinct CDR3 sequences in the sample, with less than 5% held by the top ten. Sorting by FACS used killer cell lectin-like receptor and GPR56 expression to define five CD4+ populations. The sequencing input was memory CD4+ T cells from blood. These receptors originate from a human donor in good health.

The chain has TRBV20-1 and TRBJ2-4. Germline V lookup: CDR1 DFQATT, CDR2 SNEGSKA (reference sequence). The CDR3 length is 14 residues. CDR3 loop: CSALDRLAKNIQYF.

This clonotype is called medium-sized based on its frequency. The chain joins TRBV10-1 to TRBJ1-2. The CDR3 has 13 amino acids. The germline gives CDR1 WNHNN, CDR2 SYGVQD (reference sequence). The CDR3 loop is CASSEFSSYGYTF.

CDR3 sequence reads: CASSTRLAGGPSDTQYF. This chain links TRBV6-5 with TRBJ2-3; the TRBD2 assignment by TCRdb is unverifiable without DNA. The V gene's germline CDR1 is MNHEY and CDR2 SVGAGI. The CDR3 has 17 amino acids.

This clonotype counts as large by frequency. The genes are TRBV27 and TRBJ2-1; TCRdb reports TRBD1, a call that lacks DNA to check it against. The CDR3 spans 15 residues. Germline V gene data show CDR1 as MNHEY and CDR2 as SMNVEV (reference sequence). The CDR3: CASSLRDRGSNEQFF.

V and J are TRBV12-3 or TRBV12-4 and TRBJ2-7; there is no DNA to check the TCRdb D call of TRBD1. The CDR3 is 14 amino acids. CDR3 in amino acids: CASRKTGHSYEQYF.

This clonotype is identified as medium-sized from frequency. This chain connects TRBV28 to TRBJ2-7. The CDR3 is 11 residues long. Germline CDR1 is MDHEN and CDR2 is SYDVKM. The chain's CDR3 is CASSLGFEQYF.

This chain joins TRBV4-2 and TRBJ2-2. CDR3 length equals 14 residues. Germline V lookup: CDR1 LGHNA, CDR2 YNFKEQ. The CDR3 protein is CASSQIARKGELFF.

This rearrangement joins TRBV11-2 to TRBJ2-1; the TCRdb D gene call, TRBD1, has no DNA to confirm it. Germline CDR1 is SGHAT and CDR2 is FQNNGV. CDR3 length equals 15 residues. The CDR3 protein is CASSVQQGRINEQFF. Complete variable domain (other parts from reference TRBV11-2 and TRBJ2-1): EAGVAQSPRYKIIEKRQSVAFWCNPISGHATLYWYQQILGQGPKLLIQFQNNGVVDDSQLPKDRFSAERLKGVDSTLKIQPAKLEDSAVYLCASSVQQGRINEQFFGPGTRLTVL.

The J gene is TRBJ2-7, the V gene TRBV11-2. Germline-derived CDR1 and CDR2 are SGHAT and FQNNGV. This CDR3 spans 14 amino acids. This CDR3 is CASSLQSGAYEQYF.

By frequency, this clonotype is large. The chain recombines TRBV6-6 with TRBJ2-5. CDR3 length: 12 amino acids. Germline V gene data show CDR1 as MNHNY and CDR2 as SVGAGI (reference sequence). The CDR3: CASRVREETQYF.

The V gene is TRBV20-1, the J gene TRBJ1-5; TCRdb's D gene call, TRBD1, goes unchecked for lack of DNA. The CDR3 totals 14 residues. Germline assignment: CDR1 DFQATT and CDR2 SNEGSKA (reference sequence). The CDR3 is CSARPGNSNQPQHF.

Measured by frequency, this clonotype is large. The chain combines TRBV6-2 or TRBV6-3 with TRBJ2-3; TCRdb's D gene call, TRBD2, goes unchecked for lack of DNA. Germline V CDR1 and CDR2: MNHEY, SVGEGT. The CDR3 loop spans 19 amino acids. CDR3 loop: CASSYSKVLAGALTDTQYF.

This clonotype ranks as medium-sized in terms of frequency. This chain connects TRBV10-3 to TRBJ1-3; TCRdb outputs TRBD1, but without DNA this stays unchecked. In germline, CDR1 is ENHRY, CDR2 SYGVKD. This CDR3 comprises 14 residues. Here the CDR3 reads CAISVGVAGNTIYF.

This clonotype counts as medium-sized by frequency. The chain has TRBV27 and TRBJ1-2; without DNA, the TCRdb call of TRBD1 cannot be checked. Per the germline V gene, CDR1 is MNHEY and CDR2 is SMNVEV (reference sequence). CDR3 length equals 18 residues. The CDR3 region is CASSLRPSQGKTNYGYTF.

The V call is TRBV11-2, the J call TRBJ1-4; the D call from TCRdb, TRBD1, cannot be confirmed without DNA. Germline V lookup: CDR1 SGHAT, CDR2 FQNNGV. The CDR3 consists of 13 residues. The CDR3 is CASSWGAGEKLFF.

V and J are TRBV7-9 and TRBJ2-2; TCRdb outputs TRBD2, but without DNA this stays unchecked. The CDR3 runs to 16 residues. The germline CDR1 and CDR2 sequences are SEHNR and FQNEAQ (reference sequence). CDR3 sequence reads: CASSLFRGTNTGELFF.

CDR3 sequence reads: CASLYGLAGRRGEQYF. The V gene is TRBV6-2 or TRBV6-3, the J gene TRBJ2-7; with no DNA, the TCRdb D assignment of TRBD2 cannot be verified. The CDR3 spans 16 residues. Germline-derived CDR1 and CDR2 are MNHEY and SVGEGT.

The chain uses TRBV4-1 and TRBJ1-3. Germline V CDR1 and CDR2: MGHRA, YSYEKL. The CDR3 covers 15 residues. The CDR3 protein is CASSRLGIPGNTIYF.

Considering frequency, this clonotype is large. The genes are TRBV6-2 or TRBV6-3 and TRBJ2-1; absent DNA, TCRdb's TRBD2 call cannot be checked. CDR1 is MNHEY and CDR2 is SVGEGT in the germline V gene. The length of the CDR3 is 15 residues. The CDR3 reads CASSPGSGGASEQFF.

J is TRBJ2-5 and V is TRBV7-3. The CDR3 runs 13 residues. The germline CDR1 and CDR2 sequences are SGHTA and FQGTGA. This chain's CDR3 is CASSRRQEETQYF.